This T cell receptor (beta chain) was recorded in a study of blood T cell repertoires in COVID-19. Overall study: Sources were T cells, B-cell-depleted T cells, or PBMCs; the material itself was cDNA or gDNA.

Trimming left V 2 bases short and J 4 bases short, with 8 bases between. In germline, CDR1 is MNHEY, CDR2 SVGAGI. The CDR3 extends over 13 amino acids. Data came from immunoSEQ multiplex PCR; TCRdb stores just in-frame clones and leaves some out. The data contain about 210,000 clones, around 90% of them singletons. This clone showed up just once. This clonotype was obtained from a young man with acute or convalescent COVID-19. The chain joins TRBV6-5 to TRBJ1-1; no clear D gene. The material sequenced was peripheral blood. The CDR3 region is CASSYDWSTEAFF. CDR3 in DNA: TGTGCCAGCAGTTACGACTGGAGCACTGAAGCTTTCTTT.